The entry below describes one TCR beta chain. Trimming stripped 2 bases from V and 2 bases from J, with 16 bases between. The CDR3 has 16 amino acids. Germline-derived CDR1 and CDR2 are DFQATT and SNEGSKA (reference sequence). With a J-beta primer mix and a sample-barcoded 5' primer, a second PCR ran about 7 to 12 cycles. One entry per CDR3 protein, called by TCRdb with MiXCR from the 5' RACE reads. The repertoire holds some 900,000 distinct CDR3 sequences, with 29% as singletons. This sample was taken from a study of blood T cells in healthy people across ages. The sequencing input was blood. The receptor comes from an elderly woman in good health. The genes are TRBV20-1 and TRBJ1-5; maybe TRBD1 (5 bases). CDR3 protein: CSARRPGREGNQPQHF. CDR3 nucleotide sequence: TGCAGTGCTAGACGCCCGGGACGGGAGGGCAATCAGCCCCAGCATTTT.